Reported below is one T cell receptor (beta chain). Trimming shortened V by 5 bases and J by 0 bases, and 11 bases separated the two germline ends. There are 15 residues in the CDR3. Germline V gives CDR1 SGHDN, CDR2 FVKESK. The sample is drawn from a study of beta chain features in type 1 diabetes. The investigators reverse transcribed all of the isolated RNA, so they sequenced expressed TCRB transcripts. Produced via immunoSEQ multiplex PCR; TCRdb's table is partial and in-frame only. Found here are 970,000 or so clones, 15% to 20% of them singletons; the top ten hold 0.023%. The V and J genes are TRBV14 and TRBJ2-1; unclear D gene. This TCR derives from a young woman in good health. The sequencing input was naive CD4+ T cells from blood. CDR3 DNA: TGTGCCAGCAGCTTCAAACTACGCTCCTACAATGAGCAGTTCTTC. This codes for CASSFKLRSYNEQFF.